This T cell receptor beta chain was sequenced during a study of OX40 agonist ivuxolimab in advanced cancers. The overall study: Prior anti-PD-1, anti-PD-L1 or anti-CTLA-4 therapy was allowed; approximately 41% had some. Two cutaneous melanoma patients and one hepatocellular carcinoma patient, three in all, had partial responses. Study findings and constraints: At doses 0.1 to 3.0 mg/kg, CD4+ and CD8+ clones expanded. Fewer expanded clones were found on average in CD4+ than in CD8+ T cells.

V was shortened by 8 bases and J by 8 bases, with 15 bases between the two germline ends. This CDR3 region has 13 residues. Germline V CDR1 and CDR2: MGHDK, SYGVNS. Some clones are missing from TCRdb's copy, which holds only in-frame ones; the method was immunoSEQ multiplex PCR. The sample has around 60,000 clones; 75% to 85% are singletons. A few counts support this clone. Its target is not known. The origin of this receptor is an adult with an advanced solid tumor such as melanoma, head and neck, liver or kidney cancer. This material consisted of CD4+ or CD8+ T cells sorted from blood, taken in a trial of the OX40 agonist ivuxolimab. The chain links TRBV25-1 to TRBJ1-4; possible D gene TRBD1, 5 bases. The CDR3 nucleotides read TGTGCCAGCGGGACCCTAAAGGGGGAAAAACTGTTTTTT. Encoded protein: CASGTLKGEKLFF.